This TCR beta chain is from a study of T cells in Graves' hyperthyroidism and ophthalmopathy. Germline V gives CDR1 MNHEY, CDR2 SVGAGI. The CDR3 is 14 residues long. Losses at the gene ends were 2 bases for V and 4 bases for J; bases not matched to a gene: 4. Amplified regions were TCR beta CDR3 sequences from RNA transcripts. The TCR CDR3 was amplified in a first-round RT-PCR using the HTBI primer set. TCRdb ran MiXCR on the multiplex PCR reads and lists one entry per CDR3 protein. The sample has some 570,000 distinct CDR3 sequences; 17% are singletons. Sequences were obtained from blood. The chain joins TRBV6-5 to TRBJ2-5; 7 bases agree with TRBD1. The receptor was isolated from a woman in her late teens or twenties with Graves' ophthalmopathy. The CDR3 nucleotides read TGTGCCAGCAGTTACCAGGGGACAGTAGAGACCCAGTACTTC. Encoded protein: CASSYQGTVETQYF.